A selection of T cell receptor beta chains follows, all from one sample in a study of blood T cell repertoires in COVID-19. Measured with immunoSEQ multiplex PCR; TCRdb has only the in-frame clones, and not every one. The data show about 500,000 clones, 85% to 90% seen once. Specimen: peripheral blood. These receptors originate from a woman in her forties or fifties with COVID-19, enrolled during active disease. CDR3s include the opening cysteine and the closing phenylalanine or tryptophan. Fields, in order: J gene, D gene, V gene, CDR3 DNA, CDR3 protein. D genes are given only for firm matches.

>TRBJ1-4|NA|TRBV12-3/TRBV12-4
TGTGCCAGCCTAAAAACAACTAATGAAAAACTGTTTTTT
CASLKTTNEKLFF
>TRBJ1-6|NA|TRBV2
TGTGCCAGCGGACAGAAAAATATGTATAATTCACCCCTCCACTTT
CASGQKNMYNSPLHF
>TRBJ1-1|NA|TRBV24-1
TGTGCCACCAGTGATTTTAGAGGGGAAGCTTTCTTT
CATSDFRGEAFF
>TRBJ2-7|TRBD1|TRBV5-1
TGCGCCAGCAGCTTGGTTGGACAGGGGGTGTCCCACGAGCAGTACTTC
CASSLVGQGVSHEQYF
>TRBJ2-1|NA|TRBV2
TGTGCGGCGGTGGCGGGGCCCAATGAGCAGTTCTTC
CAAVAGPNEQFF
>TRBJ2-1|TRBD1|TRBV6-5
TGTGCCAGCAGGAGTTACAGGGGGCGCAGGAATGAGCAGTTCTTC
CASRSYRGRRNEQFF
>TRBJ2-1|NA|TRBV10-1
TGCGCCAGCAGTGACGGGCGGAGGGATGAGCAGTTCTTC
CASSDGRRDEQFF
>TRBJ1-2|NA|TRBV2
TGTGCCAGCAGTGAACAGGTGGCCCCCTATGGCTACACCTTC
CASSEQVAPYGYTF
>TRBJ1-3|NA|TRBV2
TGTGCCAGCAGCATCGGCTCTGGAAACACCATATATTTT
CASSIGSGNTIYF
>TRBJ2-7|NA|TRBV6-5
TGTGCCAGCAGCTACAGGGGGGGTTACGAGCAGTACTTC
CASSYRGGYEQYF
>TRBJ2-1|TRBD2|TRBV5-4
TGTGCCAGCAGACAGGGACTAGCGGGCAGAGAGCAGTTCTTC
CASRQGLAGREQFF
>TRBJ2-2|NA|TRBV29-1
TGCAGCGGCTGGGGGGAAGGCGGGGAGCTGTTTTTT
CSGWGEGGELFF
>TRBJ2-6|NA|TRBV6-4
TGTGCCAGCAGTGTGACAGCCCACTCTGGGGCCAACGTCCTGACTTTC
CASSVTAHSGANVLTF